The T cell receptor (beta chain) under discussion was sequenced for a study of T cell responses to AZD1222 COVID-19 vaccine. Measured with immunoSEQ multiplex PCR; TCRdb has only the in-frame clones, and not every one. The data contain 150,000 to 200,000 clones, approximately 91% of them singletons. Germline CDR1 LGHDT, CDR2 YNNKEL (reference sequence). With 2 bases clipped from V and 5 bases from J, the junction kept 19 bases outside the gene matches. This CDR3 has 19 residues. The chain combines TRBV3-1 (or the pseudogene TRBV3-2) with TRBJ1-1; 8 nucleotides agree with TRBD1. The sequence came from an adult who received the AZD1222 COVID-19 vaccine. The sequencing used peripheral blood, collected 28 days after the second AZD1222 dose. The CDR3 is CASSQRTGQGVTRSTEAFF. In nucleotides, the CDR3 is TGTGCCAGCAGCCAAAGAACCGGACAGGGTGTCACAAGATCAACTGAAGCTTTCTTT.